The following is a T cell receptor beta chain sequence with its context. Antigen specificity is unknown. These data belong to a study of cytomegalovirus exposure and HLA in healthy donors. Study observations and caveats: A missense variant in DCLRE1C was later tied to TCR beta V- and J-gene trimming.

The germline gives CDR1 SGDLS, CDR2 YYNGEE. This CDR3 comprises 16 residues. J lost 6 bases, V lost 1 base, and 13 bases had no gene match. Primers included in the PCR were 60 Vbeta and 13 Jbeta primers. Sequencing was performed with immunoSEQ multiplex PCR; in TCRdb, only in-frame clones are kept and a portion is missing. Among approximately 100,000 clones listed, about 77% were seen once. The chain carries TRBV9 and TRBJ2-7; TRBD1 aligns across 7 bases. This receptor was identified in a woman between 35 and 50 years old in good health and CMV-seronegative. The sequencing input was PBMCs. The CDR3, as DNA: TGTGCCAGCAGCGTAACGGACAGGTTATTAGTAGGCGAGCAGTACTTC. Translated: CASSVTDRLLVGEQYF.